The rows below give T cell receptor beta chains drawn from one sample of a study of neoadjuvant nivolumab and ipilimumab in lung cancer. Here immunoSEQ multiplex PCR was the method, and the copy in TCRdb shows in-frame clones only, minus some. The table has tens of thousands of clones, approximately 90% seen once. The starting material was blood, obtained before neoadjuvant nivolumab, alone or with ipilimumab. The receptors were gathered from an adult with non-small cell lung cancer. Some clones in this sample may be carry-over from other donors' samples. The CDR3 runs from the conserved cysteine through the conserved F or W. A D gene is named only where the DNA matches it firmly. The listing skips clone size in some rows; elsewhere it reads once, few, many or a size class.

V gene: TRBV10-3
clone size: .
J gene: TRBJ2-3
D gene: .
CDR3 DNA: TGTGCCATCAGTGAATCTGTCGGAACAGATACGCAGTATTTT
CDR3 protein: CAISESVGTDTQYF

V gene: TRBV6-5
clone size: .
J gene: TRBJ1-1
D gene: .
CDR3 DNA: TGTGCCAGCAGTTACGGTCCGGAGGGGAACACTGAAGCTTTCTTT
CDR3 protein: CASSYGPEGNTEAFF

V gene: TRBV12-5
clone size: .
J gene: TRBJ2-7
D gene: TRBD2
CDR3 DNA: TGTGCTAGTGGTTTGGTACTAGCGGGAGGTCCCGGGGAGCAGTACTTC
CDR3 protein: CASGLVLAGGPGEQYF

V gene: TRBV7-9
clone size: once
J gene: TRBJ1-5
D gene: .
CDR3 DNA: TGTGCCAGCAGCTTCAGGGAGGGTCAGCCCCAGCATTTT
CDR3 protein: CASSFREGQPQHF

V gene: TRBV6-5
clone size: .
J gene: TRBJ2-7
D gene: .
CDR3 DNA: TGTGCCAGCAGTTCCACCGGGACCGTTACCTACGAGCAGTACTTC
CDR3 protein: CASSSTGTVTYEQYF

V gene: TRBV5-6
clone size: .
J gene: TRBJ1-2
D gene: .
CDR3 DNA: TGTGCCAGCAGCTTTTCGGAAAACTATGGCTACACCTTC
CDR3 protein: CASSFSENYGYTF

V gene: TRBV11-1
clone size: once
J gene: TRBJ2-1
D gene: .
CDR3 DNA: TGTGCCAGCAGCTCCCGGGACTCTAAGTACAATGAGCAGTTCTTC
CDR3 protein: CASSSRDSKYNEQFF

V gene: TRBV20-1
clone size: .
J gene: TRBJ2-3
D gene: .
CDR3 DNA: TGCAGTGCTAGAGATCTAAATACGCAGTATTTT
CDR3 protein: CSARDLNTQYF

V gene: TRBV5-4
clone size: .
J gene: TRBJ2-5
D gene: .
CDR3 DNA: TGTGCCAGCAGCTTTGAGGGGGAGACCCAGTACTTC
CDR3 protein: CASSFEGETQYF

V gene: TRBV10-3
clone size: few
J gene: TRBJ2-7
D gene: TRBD2
CDR3 DNA: TGTGCCATCTTCCCCGGGACCTTGGGGGGGGAGCAGTACTTC
CDR3 protein: CAIFPGTLGGEQYF

V gene: TRBV5-1
clone size: .
J gene: TRBJ2-7
D gene: .
CDR3 DNA: TGCGCCAGCAGCTTAAGAGGAGGTGGTTACGAGCAGTACTTC
CDR3 protein: CASSLRGGGYEQYF

V gene: TRBV10-3
clone size: .
J gene: TRBJ2-1
D gene: TRBD2
CDR3 DNA: TGTGCCATCAGTGAGTTGAGGACTAGCGTCGACAATGAGCAGTTCTTC
CDR3 protein: CAISELRTSVDNEQFF

V gene: TRBV5-1
clone size: once
J gene: TRBJ2-2
D gene: TRBD2
CDR3 DNA: TGCGCCAGCAGCTCCGCTAGCGGGACGGGCGGGGAGCTGTTTTTT
CDR3 protein: CASSSASGTGGELFF

V gene: TRBV4-1
clone size: .
J gene: TRBJ2-7
D gene: .
CDR3 DNA: TGCGCCAGCAGCCAAGACCCCTTGGGTGGGCGCGAGCAGTACTTC
CDR3 protein: CASSQDPLGGREQYF

V gene: TRBV12-5
clone size: .
J gene: TRBJ1-4
D gene: .
CDR3 DNA: TGTGCTAGTGGTTTGGTACAAGCAACTAATGAAAAACTGTTTTTT
CDR3 protein: CASGLVQATNEKLFF

V gene: TRBV27
clone size: .
J gene: TRBJ1-2
D gene: .
CDR3 DNA: TGTGCCAGCAGGAACCGGGACATAGAGTATGGCTACACCTTC
CDR3 protein: CASRNRDIEYGYTF

V gene: TRBV29-1
clone size: .
J gene: TRBJ2-3
D gene: .
CDR3 DNA: TGCAGCGTTGCATTAGCGAGTACTAGCACAGATACGCAGTATTTT
CDR3 protein: CSVALASTSTDTQYF

V gene: TRBV10-2
clone size: .
J gene: TRBJ2-7
D gene: TRBD2
CDR3 DNA: TGCGCCAGCAGTAGACTAGCGGGAGATCGCTACGAGCAGTACTTC
CDR3 protein: CASSRLAGDRYEQYF

V gene: TRBV29-1
clone size: .
J gene: TRBJ2-3
D gene: .
CDR3 DNA: TGCAGCGTTGTCGCTGACACAGATACGCAGTATTTT
CDR3 protein: CSVVADTDTQYF

V gene: TRBV11-2
clone size: .
J gene: TRBJ1-2
D gene: .
CDR3 DNA: TGTGCCAGCAGCTTTGGGCAGGGGTTCGACTATGGCTACACCTTC
CDR3 protein: CASSFGQGFDYGYTF

V gene: TRBV11-2
clone size: .
J gene: TRBJ2-3
D gene: .
CDR3 DNA: TGTGCCAGCAGCCCCCTCGACACGTTCCTCAGCACAGATACGCAGTATTTT
CDR3 protein: CASSPLDTFLSTDTQYF

V gene: TRBV5-4
clone size: .
J gene: TRBJ2-1
D gene: TRBD2
CDR3 DNA: TGTGCCAGCAGCTTGGCCAGGGGACTAGCGGGAGGGGAGCAGTTCTTC
CDR3 protein: CASSLARGLAGGEQFF

V gene: TRBV10-1
clone size: few
J gene: TRBJ1-1
D gene: .
CDR3 DNA: TGCGCCAGCAGTGAGACAAGGAACACTGAAGCTTTCTTT
CDR3 protein: CASSETRNTEAFF

V gene: TRBV11-2
clone size: .
J gene: TRBJ2-7
D gene: TRBD2
CDR3 DNA: TGTGCCAGCAGCTTACTAGCGGCGCTTTACGAGCAGTACTTC
CDR3 protein: CASSLLAALYEQYF

V gene: TRBV29-1
clone size: .
J gene: TRBJ2-7
D gene: .
CDR3 DNA: TGCAGCGCCGAAAGGGGATACGAGCAGTACTTC
CDR3 protein: CSAERGYEQYF

V gene: TRBV6-5
clone size: .
J gene: TRBJ1-4
D gene: .
CDR3 DNA: TGTGCCAGCAGTCCCGACTTAGTAAATGAAAAACTGTTTTTT
CDR3 protein: CASSPDLVNEKLFF

V gene: TRBV20-1
clone size: once
J gene: TRBJ1-2
D gene: .
CDR3 DNA: TGCAGTGCCTCCCGTGGGTTTGGCTACACCTTC
CDR3 protein: CSASRGFGYTF

V gene: TRBV27
clone size: .
J gene: TRBJ2-2
D gene: TRBD1
CDR3 DNA: TGTGCCAGCAGTATCTTACAGGGGGCGGTCGGGGAGCTGTTTTTT
CDR3 protein: CASSILQGAVGELFF